This TCR beta chain was sequenced in a study of T cells after yellow fever vaccination. Study-wide findings and caveats: Of the clonotypes, a small share occurred in both CD4 and CD8 compartments. Abundant clonotypes (contaminants from the bulk population) could be present in FACS-sorted repertoires. Subsequent booster samples again held most clones from primary vaccination (around 96% CD4, nearly 90% CD8).

With respect to this clonotype: Its antigen remains unidentified.

This CDR3 comprises 13 residues. From germline, CDR1 is SQVTM and CDR2 ANQGSEA. J lost 2 bases, V lost 6 bases, and 7 bases had no gene match. They built TCR cDNA with 5'RACE template switching, a step that put in a universal primer site and UMIs. TCRdb passed the 5' RACE reads through MiXCR, listing each CDR3 protein once. The sample carries over 70,000 distinct CDR3 sequences, 7.5% to 8% recorded once. The sequence derives from a man aged 25-40 years who received the YFV17D yellow fever vaccine. The sequenced sample was CD8+ T cells sorted from PBMCs, obtained on the day of the yellow fever booster vaccination. This chain links TRBV29-1 with TRBJ2-7; 7 nucleotides agree with TRBD1. This chain's CDR3 is CSVAGTAPYEQYF. The CDR3 DNA reads as TGCAGCGTCGCCGGGACAGCACCCTACGAGCAGTACTTC.